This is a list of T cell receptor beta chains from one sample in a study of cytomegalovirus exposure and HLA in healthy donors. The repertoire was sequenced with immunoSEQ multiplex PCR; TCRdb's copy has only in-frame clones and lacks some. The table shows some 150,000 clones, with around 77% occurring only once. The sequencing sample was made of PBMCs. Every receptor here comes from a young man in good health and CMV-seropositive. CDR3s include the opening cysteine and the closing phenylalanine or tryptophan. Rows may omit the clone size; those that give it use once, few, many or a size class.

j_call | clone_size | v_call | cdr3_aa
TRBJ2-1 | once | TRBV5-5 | CASSRMSGSSLYNEQFF
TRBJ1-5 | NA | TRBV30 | CASSGGRVSNQPQHF
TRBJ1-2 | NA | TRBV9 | CASSSGSEPNYGYTF
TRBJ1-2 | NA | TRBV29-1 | CSGREDYGYTF
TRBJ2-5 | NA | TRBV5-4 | CASTRINLTQYF
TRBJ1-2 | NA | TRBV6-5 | CASSSSWGRDGYTF
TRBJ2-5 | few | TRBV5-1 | CASSLGSGGWQETQYF
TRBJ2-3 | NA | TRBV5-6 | CASSLKPLAGADDTQYF
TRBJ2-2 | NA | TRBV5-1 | CASSFGDRDTGELFF
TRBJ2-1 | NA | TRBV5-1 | CASSLAEGGGARLQFF
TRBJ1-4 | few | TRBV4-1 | CASSQDPGQGVGEKLFF